This T cell receptor beta chain was found in a study of T cells in Graves' hyperthyroidism and ophthalmopathy. Study context: Peripheral blood was collected at initial diagnosis, before any treatment.

Notes on the study in general: Blood also showed most of the thyroid clonotypes that were expanded above 0.001.

As concerns this clonotype: Its antigen is still unknown.

Aged 18 to 65, the patients had hyperthyroidism that was newly diagnosed and had lasted under 2 months. The germline V gene has CDR1 LNHDA and CDR2 SQIVND (reference sequence). V was trimmed by 0 bases and J by 3 bases, leaving 4 bases between them. The CDR3 runs to 13 residues. Amplification targeted TCR beta CDR3 regions from RNA transcripts. With the HTBI primer set, the TCR CDR3 went through a first round of RT-PCR. A single record per CDR3 protein comes from TCRdb applying MiXCR to the multiplex PCR reads. This sample carries fewer than 850,000 distinct CDR3 sequences, 15% to 20% of them seen once, and the ten largest clones take 15% to 19%.

The TCR was taken from a man aged 45-65 years with Graves' hyperthyroidism. The sequencing input was blood. The V and J genes are TRBV19 and TRBJ2-3; D call uncertain. The CDR3 nucleotides are TGTGCCAGTAGTATAGAACAAACAGATACGCAGTATTTT. Translation gives CASSIEQTDTQYF. Based on the CDR3 plus reference TRBV19 and TRBJ2-3, the full variable domain is DGGITQSPKYLFRKEGQNVTLSCEQNLNHDAMYWYRQDPGQGLRLIYYSQIVNDFQKGDIAEGYSVSREKKESFPLTVTSAQKNPTAFYLCASSIEQTDTQYFGPGTRLTVL.